The present T cell receptor (beta chain) was sequenced within a study of identical twins. Findings and caveats of the study: Rather than following the same donors, the conclusions depended on cross-sectional statistical analysis.

Notes on this clonotype: Its cognate antigen is unknown.

Germline values: CDR1 LGHDT, CDR2 YNNKEL (reference sequence). The CDR3 is 15 amino acids. The V end lost 4 bases, the J end lost 0 bases, and 10 bases lay between the germline ends. Healthy Caucasians were all of the donors. TCRdb called the 5' RACE reads again in MiXCR, with one record for every CDR3 protein. The sample contains 350,000 to 450,000 distinct CDR3 sequences, roughly 18% of which appear only once. The sample taken for sequencing was naive T cells sorted from blood. The J gene is TRBJ1-5, the V gene TRBV3-1; D call uncertain. The TCR sequence derives from a man in his fifties in good health. The CDR3 DNA reads as TGTGCCAGCAGCCCCCGTCCTTATAGCAATCAGCCCCAGCATTTT. It yields the protein CASSPRPYSNQPQHF.